This T cell receptor beta chain was captured by sequencing in a study of T cell responses to AZD1222 COVID-19 vaccine. Regarding the study as a whole: Every sample of the repertoires postdated the peak T cell response. There were mostly white British donors and more females than males, and clonal diversity was possibly underestimated. Only a handful of AZD1222 recipients, six or seven in all, had baseline seropositivity. Vaccine-associated CD4 TCRs spanned spike, dominant at 160-218 and 743-854.

TCRdb keeps only in-frame clones here, not all; method: immunoSEQ multiplex PCR. This sample has about 120,000 clones; just over 90% occur once, and the top ten carry 1.1%. As to this clone: Its antigen is still unknown.

The CDR3 has 15 amino acids. The germline CDR1 and CDR2 sequences are SGDLS and YYNGEE. V was cut by 0 bases and J by 8 bases, with 15 bases left in between. This TCR was sampled from an adult who received the AZD1222 COVID-19 vaccine. The chain is built from TRBV9 and TRBJ2-1; weak D call: TRBD1 (5 bases). The material sequenced was peripheral blood, taken 28 days after the second AZD1222 dose. DNA for the CDR3: TGTGCCAGCAGCGTAGGCGTAGGGGTTTCCGATGAGCAGTTCTTC. Translation gives CASSVGVGVSDEQFF.